This TCR beta chain was observed in a study of identical twins. TCRdb reanalysed the 5' RACE reads using MiXCR and keeps one entry per CDR3 protein. Of approximately 250,000 distinct CDR3 sequences listed, about 6.7% are singletons. There are a few counts of this clonotype. Germline V CDR1 and CDR2: MNHEY, SVGAGI. The CDR3 extends over 16 amino acids. Trimming cost V 0 bases and J 5 bases; bases outside gene matches: 6. This same sample was also part of a study on T cells expressing NK-cell markers. From that paper: All TCR beta repertoires analysed originated from sorted CD3+CD56+NKG2C+, CD3+CD56+NKG2C- and CD3+CD56-NKG2C+ T cells. Seven sequenced donors out of eight were HCMV-seropositive, one seronegative. An anti-gamma-delta TCR antibody was added in several experiments. It restricted sorting to alpha-beta TCR-expressing T cells. The CD3+CD56-NKG2C+ fraction of four donors was likewise dominated by these clonotypes.

This receptor was taken from a young woman in good health. The chain joins TRBV6-5 to TRBJ2-5; 10 positions match TRBD1. Sequencing was carried out using CD8+ T cells sorted from blood. CDR3 amino acids: CASSYSPTGGRETQYF. CDR3 in DNA: TGTGCCAGCAGTTACTCTCCGACAGGGGGCAGGGAGACCCAGTACTTC.